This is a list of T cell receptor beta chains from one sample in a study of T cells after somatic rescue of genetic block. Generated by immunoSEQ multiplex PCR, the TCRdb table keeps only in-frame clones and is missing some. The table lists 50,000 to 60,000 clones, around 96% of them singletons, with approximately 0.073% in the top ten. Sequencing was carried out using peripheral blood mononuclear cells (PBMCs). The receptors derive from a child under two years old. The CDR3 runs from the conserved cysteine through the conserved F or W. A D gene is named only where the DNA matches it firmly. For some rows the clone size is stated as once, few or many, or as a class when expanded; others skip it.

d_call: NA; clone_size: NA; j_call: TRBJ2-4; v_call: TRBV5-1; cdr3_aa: CASSKDSKNIQYF; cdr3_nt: TGCGCCAGCAGCAAGGACTCAAAAAACATTCAGTACTTC
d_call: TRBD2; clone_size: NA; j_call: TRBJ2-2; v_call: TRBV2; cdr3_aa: CASTGLAGNTGELFF; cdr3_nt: TGTGCCAGCACCGGACTAGCGGGGAACACCGGGGAGCTGTTTTTT
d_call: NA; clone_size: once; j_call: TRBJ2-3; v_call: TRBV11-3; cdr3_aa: CASSLAGGTDTQYF; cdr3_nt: TGTGCCAGCAGCTTAGCAGGGGGCACAGATACGCAGTATTTT
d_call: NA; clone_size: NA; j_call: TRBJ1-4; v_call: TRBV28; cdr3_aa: CASSLWAGSTNEKLFF; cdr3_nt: TGTGCCAGCAGTTTGTGGGCAGGTTCAACTAATGAAAAACTGTTTTTT
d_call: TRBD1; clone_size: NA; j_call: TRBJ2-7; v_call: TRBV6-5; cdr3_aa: CASSYRTGPYEQYF; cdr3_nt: TGTGCCAGCAGTTACCGGACAGGGCCATACGAGCAGTACTTC
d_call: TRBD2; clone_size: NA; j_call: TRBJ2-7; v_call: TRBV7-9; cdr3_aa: CASRPKAGGPHEQYF; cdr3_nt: TGTGCCAGCAGACCAAAGGCGGGAGGGCCTCACGAGCAGTACTTC
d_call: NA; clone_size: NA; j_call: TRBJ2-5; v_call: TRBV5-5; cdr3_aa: CASSLRDPQETQYF; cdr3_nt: TGTGCCAGCAGCCTGAGGGACCCCCAAGAGACCCAGTACTTC
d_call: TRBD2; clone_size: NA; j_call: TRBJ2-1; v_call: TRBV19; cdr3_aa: CASSGLAGNEQFF; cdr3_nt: TGTGCCAGTAGTGGACTAGCGGGAAATGAGCAGTTCTTC
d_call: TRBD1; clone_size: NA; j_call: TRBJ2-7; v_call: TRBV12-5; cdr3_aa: CASGLGQGNSYEQYF; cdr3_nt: TGTGCTAGTGGTTTGGGACAGGGGAACTCCTACGAGCAGTACTTC
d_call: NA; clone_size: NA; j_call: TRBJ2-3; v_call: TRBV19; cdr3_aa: CASSTAGDTQYF; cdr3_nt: TGTGCCAGTAGTACCGCGGGGGATACGCAGTATTTT
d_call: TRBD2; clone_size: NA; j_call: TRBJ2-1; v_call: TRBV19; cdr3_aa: CASSIKSGRIYNEQFF; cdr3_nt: TGTGCCAGTAGTATTAAAAGCGGGAGGATTTATAATGAGCAGTTCTTC
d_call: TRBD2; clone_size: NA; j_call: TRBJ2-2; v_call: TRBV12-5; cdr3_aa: CASGLARTSGGELFF; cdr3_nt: TGTGCTAGTGGTTTGGCCCGGACTAGCGGCGGGGAGCTGTTTTTT
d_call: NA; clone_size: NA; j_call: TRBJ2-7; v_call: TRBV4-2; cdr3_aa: CASSQEGVRGGHEQYF; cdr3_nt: TGTGCCAGCAGCCAAGAAGGTGTCAGGGGGGGACACGAGCAGTACTTC
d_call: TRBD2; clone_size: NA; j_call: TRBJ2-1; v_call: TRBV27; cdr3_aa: CASSSGLAASNEQFF; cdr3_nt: TGTGCCAGCAGTTCAGGACTAGCGGCTTCCAATGAGCAGTTCTTC
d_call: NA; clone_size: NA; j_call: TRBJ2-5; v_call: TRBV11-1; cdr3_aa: CASSLSWGEEETQYF; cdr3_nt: TGTGCCAGCAGCTTGTCTTGGGGCGAGGAAGAGACCCAGTACTTC
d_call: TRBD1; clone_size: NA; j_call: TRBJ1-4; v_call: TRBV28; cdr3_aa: CASSSGRQGATNEKLFF; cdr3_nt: TGTGCCAGCAGTTCCGGCCGACAGGGGGCGACTAATGAAAAACTGTTTTTT
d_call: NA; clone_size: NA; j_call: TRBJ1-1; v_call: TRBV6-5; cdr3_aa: CASSYSWGRMNTEAFF; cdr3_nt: TGTGCCAGCAGTTACTCATGGGGACGGATGAACACTGAAGCTTTCTTT
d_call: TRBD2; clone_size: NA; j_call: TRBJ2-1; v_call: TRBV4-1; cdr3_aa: CASSIREGPRNEQFF; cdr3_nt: TGCGCCAGCAGCATACGGGAGGGCCCTCGGAATGAGCAGTTCTTC
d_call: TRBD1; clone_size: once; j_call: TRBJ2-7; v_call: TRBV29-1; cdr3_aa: CSVVRTGTGAYEQYF; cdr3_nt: TGCAGCGTTGTAAGGACCGGGACAGGGGCGTACGAGCAGTACTTC
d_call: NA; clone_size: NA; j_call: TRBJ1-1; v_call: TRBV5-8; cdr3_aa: CASRLGRVVTEAFF; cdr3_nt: TGTGCCAGCAGACTGGGCAGGGTCGTCACTGAAGCTTTCTTT
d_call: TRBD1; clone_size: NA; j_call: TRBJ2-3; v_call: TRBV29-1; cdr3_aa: CSVGDRGRFTDTQYF; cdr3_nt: TGCAGCGTTGGGGACAGGGGGCGATTCACAGATACGCAGTATTTT
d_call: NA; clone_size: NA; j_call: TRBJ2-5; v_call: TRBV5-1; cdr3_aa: CASSLAQNQETQYF; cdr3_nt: TGCGCCAGCAGCTTGGCACAAAACCAAGAGACCCAGTACTTC
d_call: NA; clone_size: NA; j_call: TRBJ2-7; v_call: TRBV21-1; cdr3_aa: CASSKATGGAHEQYF; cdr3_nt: TGTGCCAGCAGCAAAGCGACAGGGGGCGCACACGAGCAGTACTTC
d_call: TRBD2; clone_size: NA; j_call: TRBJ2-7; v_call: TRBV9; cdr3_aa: CASSVVVGGWTSGRANYEQYF; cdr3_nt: TGTGCCAGCAGCGTAGTAGTAGGTGGGTGGACTAGCGGGAGAGCGAACTACGAGCAGTACTTC
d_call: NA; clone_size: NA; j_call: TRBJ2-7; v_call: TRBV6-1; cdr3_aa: CASGTGYEQYF; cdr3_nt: TGTGCCAGCGGAACAGGCTACGAGCAGTACTTC
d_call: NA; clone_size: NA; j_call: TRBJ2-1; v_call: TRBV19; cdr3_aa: CASSISSMRDEQFF; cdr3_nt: TGTGCCAGTAGTATAAGCTCTATGCGGGATGAGCAGTTCTTC
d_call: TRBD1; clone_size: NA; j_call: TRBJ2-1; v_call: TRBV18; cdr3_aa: CASSLRQGLYNEQFF; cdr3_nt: TGTGCCAGCTCACTAAGACAGGGGCTTTACAATGAGCAGTTCTTC
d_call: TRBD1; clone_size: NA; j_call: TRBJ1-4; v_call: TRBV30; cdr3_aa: CAWSVSRTGYYSNEKLFF; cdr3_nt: TGTGCCTGGAGTGTATCGCGGACAGGGTATTATAGTAATGAAAAACTGTTTTTT
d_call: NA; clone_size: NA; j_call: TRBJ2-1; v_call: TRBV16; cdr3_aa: CASSQSSGVSNEQFF; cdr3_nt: TGTGCCAGCAGCCAATCGTCAGGGGTGTCGAATGAGCAGTTCTTC
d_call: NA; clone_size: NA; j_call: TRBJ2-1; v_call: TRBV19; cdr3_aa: CASSIDKRDYNEQFF; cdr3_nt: TGTGCCAGTAGTATAGATAAAAGGGACTACAATGAGCAGTTCTTC
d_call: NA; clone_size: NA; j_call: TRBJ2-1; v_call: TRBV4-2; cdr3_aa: CASSQEGSSYNEQFF; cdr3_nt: TGTGCCAGCAGCCAAGAGGGTAGCTCCTACAATGAGCAGTTCTTC
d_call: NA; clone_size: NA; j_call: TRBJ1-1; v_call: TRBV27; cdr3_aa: CASRGREHMNTEAFF; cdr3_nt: TGTGCCAGCAGAGGCAGGGAACACATGAACACTGAAGCTTTCTTT
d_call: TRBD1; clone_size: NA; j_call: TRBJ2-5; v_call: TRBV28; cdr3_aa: CASSLGGQGRETQYF; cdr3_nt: TGTGCCAGCAGTTTAGGGGGACAGGGTCGGGAGACCCAGTACTTC
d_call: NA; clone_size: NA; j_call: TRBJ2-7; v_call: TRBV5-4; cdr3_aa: CASSLELSSYEQYF; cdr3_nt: TGTGCCAGCAGCTTGGAGCTCAGCTCCTACGAGCAGTACTTC
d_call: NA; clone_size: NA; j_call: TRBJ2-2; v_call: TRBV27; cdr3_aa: CASGRLTGELFF; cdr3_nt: TGTGCCAGTGGAAGGTTGACCGGGGAGCTGTTTTTT
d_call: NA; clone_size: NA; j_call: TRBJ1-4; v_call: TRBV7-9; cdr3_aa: CASSPRAYNEKLFF; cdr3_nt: TGTGCCAGCAGCCCGAGAGCCTATAATGAAAAACTGTTTTTT
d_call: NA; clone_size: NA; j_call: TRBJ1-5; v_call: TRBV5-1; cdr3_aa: CASSLGGDSNQPQHF; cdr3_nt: TGCGCCAGCTCCCTGGGGGGCGATAGCAATCAGCCCCAGCATTTT
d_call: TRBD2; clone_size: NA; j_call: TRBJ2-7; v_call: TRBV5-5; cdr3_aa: CASSTGLAGLYEQYF; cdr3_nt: TGTGCCAGCAGCACCGGACTAGCGGGCCTCTACGAGCAGTACTTC
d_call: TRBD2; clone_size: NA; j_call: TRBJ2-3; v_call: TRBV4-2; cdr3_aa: CASSPSSGRDTQYF; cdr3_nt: TGTGCCAGCAGCCCATCTAGCGGGAGGGATACGCAGTATTTT
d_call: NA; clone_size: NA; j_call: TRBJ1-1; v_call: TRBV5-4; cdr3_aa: CASSLRGATEAFF; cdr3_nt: TGTGCCAGCAGCTTGAGGGGTGCTACTGAAGCTTTCTTT
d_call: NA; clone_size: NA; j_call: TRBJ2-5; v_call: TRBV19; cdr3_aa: CASSKAVAGGETQYF; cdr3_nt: TGTGCCAGTAGTAAAGCGGTTGCAGGCGGAGAGACCCAGTACTTC